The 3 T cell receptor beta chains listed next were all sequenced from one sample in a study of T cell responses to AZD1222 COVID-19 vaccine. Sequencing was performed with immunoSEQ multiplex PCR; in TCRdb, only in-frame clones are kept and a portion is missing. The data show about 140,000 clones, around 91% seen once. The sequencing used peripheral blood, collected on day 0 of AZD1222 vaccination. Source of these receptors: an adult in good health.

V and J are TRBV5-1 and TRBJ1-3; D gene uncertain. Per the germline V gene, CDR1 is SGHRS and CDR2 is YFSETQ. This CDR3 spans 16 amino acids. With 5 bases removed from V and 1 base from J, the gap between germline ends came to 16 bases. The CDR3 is CASSGSQSTSGNTIYF. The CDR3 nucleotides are TGCGCCAGCAGTGGCAGCCAAAGTACATCTGGAAACACCATATATTTT.

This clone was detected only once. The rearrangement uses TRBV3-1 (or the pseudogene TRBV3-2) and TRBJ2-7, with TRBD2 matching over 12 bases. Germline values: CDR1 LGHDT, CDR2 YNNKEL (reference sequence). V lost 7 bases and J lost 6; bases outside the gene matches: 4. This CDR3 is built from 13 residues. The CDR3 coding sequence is TGTGCCAGCACTAGCGGGGGGGCCGGCGAGCAGTACTTC. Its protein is CASTSGGAGEQYF.

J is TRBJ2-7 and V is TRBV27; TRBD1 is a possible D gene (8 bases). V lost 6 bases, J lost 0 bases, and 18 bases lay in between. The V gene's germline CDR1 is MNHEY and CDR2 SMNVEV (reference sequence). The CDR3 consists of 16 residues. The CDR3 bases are TGTGCCAGCAGAAGAAGCGGGACAGGAGGCTCCTACGAGCAGTACTTC. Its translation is CASRRSGTGGSYEQYF.